This passage covers 13 T cell receptor beta chains from one sample sequenced in a study of graft-versus-host responses after intestinal transplantation. Some clones are missing from TCRdb's copy, which holds only in-frame ones; the method was immunoSEQ multiplex PCR. The sample consists of more than 95,000 clones, roughly nine tenths of them appearing once. Their target antigens are unknown. The sequenced sample was unstimulated CD4+ T cells sorted from spleen or lymph node cells, obtained before intestinal transplant. The receptors were gathered from a human donor who received an intestinal transplant.

This chain uses TRBV7-3 with TRBJ2-2, with TRBD2 identical over 8 bases. This CDR3 is 16 amino acids long. V lost 1 base, J lost 4 bases, and 5 bases stayed unmatched. CDR1 is SGHTA and CDR2 is FQGTGA in the germline V gene. The CDR3 coding sequence is TGTGCCAGCAGCTTAAAGGGGCTAGCGGGCACCGGGGAGCTGTTTTTT. Residues: CASSLKGLAGTGELFF.

In regard to this clone: At one of its ends the junction is not consistent with the germline gene, which may arise from a read error. V usage is TRBV28 and J usage is TRBJ1-2, with D perhaps matching TRBD1 (5 bases). The CDR3 totals 14 residues. Germline V gene data show CDR1 as MDHEN and CDR2 as SYDVKM. The CDR3 region has the DNA TGTGCCAGCAGTTCCCCGGCCGGGGGGGATGGCCACACCTTC. Translating it yields CASSSPAGGDGHTF.

Only one count was recorded for this clone. This sequence joins TRBV2 and TRBJ2-7; a possible D gene is TRBD2 (5 bases). Trimming took 4 bases from V and 6 from J, leaving 13 bases between them. Germline-derived CDR1 and CDR2 are SNHLY and FYNNEI. The CDR3 has 13 residues. CDR3 in DNA: TGTGCCAGCAGTGTTGAGGGAGCGCTCGAGCAGTACTTC. Protein product: CASSVEGALEQYF.

The CDR3 spells CAWSVGHSGANVLTF. CDR3 nucleotide sequence: TGTGCCTGGAGTGTAGGACACTCTGGGGCCAACGTCCTGACTTTC. The chain combines TRBV30 with TRBJ2-6; D perhaps matches TRBD1 (5 bases). The CDR3 spans 15 residues. V was trimmed by 0 bases and J by 0 bases, leaving 6 bases between them. Germline V gene data show CDR1 as GTSNPN and CDR2 as SVGIG (reference sequence).

This rearrangement joins TRBV6-5 to TRBJ1-1, with D uncertain. The germline gives CDR1 MNHEY, CDR2 SVGAGI. The length of the CDR3 is 14 residues. Trimming removed 5 bases from V and 9 bases from J, with 19 bases in between. In DNA form, the CDR3 reads TGTGCCAGCAGTGGCGGGGATCTCATAGATAAAGCTTTCTTT. Protein sequence: CASSGGDLIDKAFF.

J is TRBJ2-2 and V is TRBV5-4; maybe TRBD1 (5 bases). CDR1 SGHNT and CDR2 YYREEE come from the germline V gene (reference sequence). The V gene lost 4 bases and the J gene lost 5 bases, with 18 bases spanning the gap. This CDR3 is built from 16 residues. CDR3 in DNA: TGTGCCAGCAGCCTCAGAACAGGCGGCATAACCGGGGAGCTGTTTTTT. Protein product: CASSLRTGGITGELFF.

This chain connects TRBV5-5 to TRBJ2-6, with D unresolved. In germline, CDR1 is SGHKS, CDR2 YYEKEE (reference sequence). V lost 1 base, J lost 0 bases, and 5 bases lay in between. The CDR3 contains 15 residues. The CDR3 DNA is TGTGCCAGCAGCTTGTTTATCTCTGGGGCCAACGTCCTGACTTTC. This encodes CASSLFISGANVLTF.

The rearrangement links TRBV19 to TRBJ2-1; 9 bases align to TRBD1. The trim removed 4 bases at V and 1 base at J, leaving 8 bases unmatched. The CDR3 runs to 17 residues. The germline gives CDR1 LNHDA, CDR2 SQIVND (reference sequence). In DNA, the CDR3 is TGTGCCAGTAGTACCGGACAGGGGAGGAGGTCCTACAATGAGCAGTTCTTC. Protein: CASSTGQGRRSYNEQFF.

This clone has just one count. The V and J genes are TRBV29-1 and TRBJ2-1; D is perhaps TRBD2 (6 bases). This CDR3 spans 13 amino acids. Trimming cost V 7 bases and J 4 bases, with 14 bases left between them. Germline V gene lookup returns CDR1 SQVTM and CDR2 ANQGSEA. Written as DNA, the CDR3 is TGCAGCGGCGGGCTAGCGCAATACAATGAGCAGTTCTTC. Translated, it gives CSGGLAQYNEQFF.

A single count supports this clone. The rearrangement links TRBV4-2 to TRBJ1-1; the D gene is possibly TRBD1 (6 bases). CDR3 size: 14 residues. The germline V and J ends were trimmed by 3 bases and 1 base, with 9 bases remaining between them. CDR1 and CDR2 (germline): LGHNA, YNFKEQ. The CDR3 loop reads CASSHLQGNTEAFF. CDR3 in DNA: TGTGCCAGCAGCCACTTACAGGGGAACACTGAAGCTTTCTTT.

This chain joins TRBV19 and TRBJ2-1; 13 positions match TRBD2. The V gene's germline CDR1 is LNHDA and CDR2 SQIVND (reference sequence). V shed 0 bases, J shed 9 bases, and the junction held 5 bases outside the gene matches. This CDR3 is 16 amino acids long. The CDR3 bases are TGTGCCAGTAGTATAGAGGGCGGGACTAGCGGGGCTGAGCAGTTCTTC. It codes for CASSIEGGTSGAEQFF.

CDR3 nucleotides: TGTGCCAGCAGCTTCAGGGCCTACACTGAAGCTTTCTTT. Translating gives CASSFRAYTEAFF. This chain joins TRBV11-2 and TRBJ1-1; D possibly corresponds to TRBD1 (5 bases). CDR1 SGHAT and CDR2 FQNNGV come from the germline V gene. V lost 3 bases and J 3 bases, leaving 8 bases between the germline ends. The CDR3 length is 13 residues.

This clone has just one count. The chain carries TRBV29-1 and TRBJ1-1, with TRBD1 matching over 8 bases. CDR3 length: 13 amino acids. V lost 7 bases to trimming and J lost 1 base; unmatched junction nucleotides: 5. Germline V gene sequence: CDR1 SQVTM, CDR2 ANQGSEA. CDR3 nucleotide sequence: TGCAGCGCCCGACAGGGGACGAACACTGAAGCTTTCTTT. This translates into CSARQGTNTEAFF.